This entry describes one T cell receptor beta chain. As yet, its antigen is unknown. The sample belongs to a study of shared clonotypes between healthy human individuals. General observations from the study: Shared across a few donors were about 4.6% of the naive CD4 clonotypes. Generally, naive subsets (rather than memory subsets) showed larger estimated richness. Some clonotypes were shared by all four sorted-subset donors, while others were not shared. The non-shared ones had lower generation probabilities than the shared ones.

The CDR3 covers 15 residues. The germline CDR1 and CDR2 sequences are KGHSH and LQKENI. Trimming removed 0 bases at V and 2 bases at J, with 8 bases between. The table came from immunoSEQ multiplex PCR; TCRdb's copy has only in-frame clones and leaves some out. The table has some 2,500,000 clones, under 95% seen once. V gene TRBV18 combines with J gene TRBJ1-3; D may be TRBD1 (6 bases). The sample comprised naive CD4+ T cells from PBMCs. Subset reported: CD45RA+ positively selected. The receptor's source is a man younger than 35 in good health. Some clones in this sample may be carry-over from other donors' samples. CDR3 sequence: CASSPPRTAGNTIYF. The CDR3, as DNA: TGTGCCAGCTCACCACCCCGGACAGCTGGAAACACCATATATTTT.